A selection of T cell receptor beta chains follows, all from one sample in a study of T cell responses to AZD1222 COVID-19 vaccine. Here immunoSEQ multiplex PCR was the method, and the copy in TCRdb shows in-frame clones only, minus some. The sample includes approximately 150,000 clones, more than 90% seen only once; the top ten take 1.6%. The source was peripheral blood, collected on day 0 of AZD1222 vaccination. The receptors stem from an adult in good health. CDR3s include the opening cysteine and the closing phenylalanine or tryptophan. The D gene is left open where the match is weak. Where a row states a size, it is once, few, many or the class of an expanded clone; other rows omit it.

CDR3 length: 13
V gene: TRBV11-3
clone size: .
D gene: .
J gene: TRBJ1-1
CDR3 protein: CASSRDPNTEAFF
CDR3 DNA: TGTGCCAGCAGCCGGGACCCGAACACTGAAGCTTTCTTT

CDR3 length: 13
V gene: TRBV14
clone size: .
D gene: .
J gene: TRBJ2-2
CDR3 protein: CASSQEIGDLPRF
CDR3 DNA: TGTGCCAGCAGCCAAGAAATTGGGGACCTCCCGAGATTT

CDR3 length: 15
V gene: TRBV10-3
clone size: .
D gene: TRBD1
J gene: TRBJ1-1
CDR3 protein: CAISESGQGALRAFF
CDR3 DNA: TGTGCCATCAGTGAGTCGGGGCAGGGGGCCTTGCGAGCTTTCTTT

CDR3 length: 17
V gene: TRBV18
clone size: .
D gene: TRBD1
J gene: TRBJ1-2
CDR3 protein: CASSPPGQGLSNYGYTF
CDR3 DNA: TGTGCCAGCTCACCCCCGGGACAGGGACTCTCTAACTATGGCTACACCTTC

CDR3 length: 19
V gene: TRBV7-9
clone size: .
D gene: .
J gene: TRBJ2-6
CDR3 protein: CASSSNLYAASSGANVLTF
CDR3 DNA: TGTGCCAGCAGCTCCAATCTGTATGCCGCTAGCTCTGGGGCCAACGTCCTGACTTTC

CDR3 length: 16
V gene: TRBV19
clone size: .
D gene: TRBD1
J gene: TRBJ2-1
CDR3 protein: CASSTGQGVSYNEQFF
CDR3 DNA: TGTGCCAGTAGTACGGGACAGGGGGTATCCTACAATGAGCAGTTCTTC

CDR3 length: 14
V gene: TRBV15
clone size: .
D gene: .
J gene: TRBJ1-2
CDR3 protein: CATSRDAGNYGYTF
CDR3 DNA: TGTGCCACCAGCAGAGATGCGGGGAACTATGGCTACACCTTC

CDR3 length: 15
V gene: TRBV5-6
clone size: .
D gene: .
J gene: TRBJ2-5
CDR3 protein: CASSSRGRRQETQYF
CDR3 DNA: TGTGCCAGCAGCTCCAGAGGGAGGAGGCAAGAGACCCAGTACTTC

CDR3 length: 14
V gene: TRBV4-1
clone size: .
D gene: .
J gene: TRBJ1-5
CDR3 protein: CASSQDPGNQPQHF
CDR3 DNA: TGCGCCAGCAGCCAAGATCCCGGTAATCAGCCCCAGCATTTT

CDR3 length: 14
V gene: TRBV2
clone size: .
D gene: TRBD1
J gene: TRBJ1-5
CDR3 protein: CASSEDRGLQPQHF
CDR3 DNA: TGTGCCAGCAGTGAAGACAGGGGGCTTCAGCCCCAGCATTTT

CDR3 length: 15
V gene: TRBV27
clone size: once
D gene: TRBD1
J gene: TRBJ2-2
CDR3 protein: CASSSRTGKTGELFF
CDR3 DNA: TGTGCCAGCAGTTCCCGGACAGGGAAAACCGGGGAGCTGTTTTTT

CDR3 length: 16
V gene: TRBV7-9
clone size: .
D gene: TRBD1
J gene: TRBJ2-5
CDR3 protein: CASSLASGTGLETQYF
CDR3 DNA: TGTGCCAGCAGCTTAGCCTCCGGGACAGGGCTAGAGACCCAGTACTTC

CDR3 length: 15
V gene: TRBV6-5
clone size: once
D gene: .
J gene: TRBJ2-1
CDR3 protein: CASCPGGFSYNEQFF
CDR3 DNA: TGTGCCAGTTGCCCTGGGGGGTTCTCCTACAATGAGCAGTTCTTC

CDR3 length: 15
V gene: TRBV3-1/TRBV3-2
clone size: few
D gene: .
J gene: TRBJ1-5
CDR3 protein: CASSQDSGPGQPQHF
CDR3 DNA: TGTGCCAGCAGCCAAGACTCAGGGCCAGGGCAGCCCCAGCATTTT

CDR3 length: 12
V gene: TRBV6-6
clone size: once
D gene: .
J gene: TRBJ2-2
CDR3 protein: CASRPPSGELFF
CDR3 DNA: TGTGCCAGCAGACCTCCCAGCGGGGAGCTGTTTTTT

CDR3 length: 16
V gene: TRBV9
clone size: .
D gene: TRBD1
J gene: TRBJ2-1
CDR3 protein: CASSGQAGQVKNEQFF
CDR3 DNA: TGTGCCAGCAGCGGTCAGGCGGGACAGGTTAAGAATGAGCAGTTCTTC